Listed here are 29 T cell receptor beta chains from one sample, sequenced in a study of CD8 T cells in ankylosing spondylitis. Each CDR3 protein gets one entry after TCRdb re-called the 5' RACE reads with MiXCR. Among 200,000 to 300,000 distinct CDR3 sequences, roughly a quarter were seen once, and the ten largest hold 0.5% to 0.65%. Sequences were obtained from blood, either unsorted or a sorted T cell fraction (not recorded which). Source of these receptors: a male donor with ankylosing spondylitis or in good health (not recorded which).

In this sample, this clonotype turned up a few times. The chain uses TRBV20-1 and TRBJ2-3; 11 positions match TRBD2. The ends lost 4 bases at V and 3 bases at J; junction bases unmatched: 6. This CDR3 has 15 residues. Germline V gene lookup returns CDR1 DFQATT and CDR2 SNEGSKA (reference sequence). CDR3 DNA: TGCAGTGCTACCCCTCGGACTAGCGGGACAGATACGCAGTATTTT. Its translation is CSATPRTSGTDTQYF.

This clonotype was seen more than once but under ten times. V and J are TRBV10-3 and TRBJ2-1; D call uncertain. The V gene's germline CDR1 is ENHRY and CDR2 SYGVKD. Trimming stripped 8 bases from V and 4 bases from J, with 6 bases between. This CDR3 contains 11 residues. The CDR3, as DNA: TGTGCCATCGGAAGATACAATGAGCAGTTCTTC. Its translation is CAIGRYNEQFF.

The chain joins TRBV19 to TRBJ2-4; D gene unclear. The CDR3 is 13 residues long. Germline V gives CDR1 LNHDA, CDR2 SQIVND (reference sequence). The V and J ends lost 3 bases and 3 bases respectively, with 6 bases between them. The CDR3 spells CASSIGVKNIQYF. In DNA form, the CDR3 reads TGTGCCAGTAGTATTGGGGTCAAAAACATTCAGTACTTC.

This clonotype was detected ten times or more. J is TRBJ2-1 and V is TRBV28; 9 bases are shared with TRBD2. The germline gives CDR1 MDHEN, CDR2 SYDVKM. J gave up 2 bases and V 5 bases, and 10 bases lay outside the gene matches. The CDR3 loop spans 17 amino acids. CDR3 sequence reads: CASSPQWRGGPYNEQFF. The CDR3 DNA reads TGTGCCAGCAGTCCCCAATGGCGGGGGGGTCCCTACAATGAGCAGTTCTTC.

The rearrangement links TRBV5-1 to TRBJ2-7; TRBD1 agrees at 7 bases. The CDR3 totals 15 residues. Trimming removed 0 bases from V and 3 bases from J; junction bases left unmatched: 6. Germline V gene data show CDR1 as SGHRS and CDR2 as YFSETQ. The chain's CDR3 is CASSLEGTAYYEQYF. DNA for the CDR3: TGCGCCAGCAGCTTGGAGGGGACAGCTTACTACGAGCAGTACTTC. Full variable domain (missing parts from reference TRBV5-1 and TRBJ2-7): KAGVTQTPRYLIKTRGQQVTLSCSPISGHRSVSWYQQTPGQGLQFLFEYFSETQRNKGNFPGRFSGRQFSNSRSEMNVSTLELGDSALYLCASSLEGTAYYEQYFGPGTRLTVT.

The chain links TRBV27 to TRBJ2-1; 9 bases fit TRBD2. CDR1 is MNHEY and CDR2 is SMNVEV in the germline V gene (reference sequence). The CDR3 covers 17 residues. The J segment lost 8 bases and the V segment lost 3 bases, leaving 14 bases of the junction unmatched. The CDR3: CASSFGPPGGGAHEQFF. The CDR3 region has the DNA TGTGCCAGCAGTTTCGGACCCCCCGGCGGGGGGGCCCATGAGCAGTTCTTC.

This clonotype was counted ten times or more. The chain uses TRBV20-1 and TRBJ1-1, with TRBD1 as a possible D gene (5 bases). V lost 7 bases, J lost 7 bases, and 19 bases lay in between. CDR3 length equals 13 residues. CDR1 is DFQATT and CDR2 is SNEGSKA in the germline V gene (reference sequence). This chain's CDR3 is CSVHWGPAGEAFF. CDR3 DNA sequence: TGCAGTGTCCATTGGGGACCGGCGGGTGAAGCTTTCTTT.

This clonotype was seen at least ten times. The chain is built from TRBV12-3 or TRBV12-4 and TRBJ2-2; the match to TRBD1 covers 10 bases. This CDR3 is built from 15 residues. V trimming: 6 bases; J trimming: 4 bases; junction bases outside the gene matches: 5. CDR3 residues: CASSWTGGVTGELFF. The CDR3, as DNA: TGTGCCAGCAGCTGGACAGGGGGAGTCACCGGGGAGCTGTTTTTT.

The table lists this clonotype with many counts. This chain uses TRBV24-1 with TRBJ2-3, with a tentative D call TRBD1 (6 bases). Trimming cost V 3 bases and J 5 bases, with 14 bases left between them. Germline V gene data show CDR1 as KGHDR and CDR2 as SFDVKD. The CDR3 sequence is 15 residues long. The CDR3 DNA follows: TGTGCCACCAGTGATGTAGCAGGGGAAATAGATACGCAGTATTTT. This sequence encodes CATSDVAGEIDTQYF.

This clonotype occurred many times. The rearrangement links TRBV29-1 to TRBJ1-1; 7 bases match TRBD1. CDR3 length: 13 residues. CDR1 is SQVTM and CDR2 is ANQGSEA in the germline V gene. The V gene end was trimmed by 7 bases and the J gene end by 0 bases; junction bases not matched to a gene: 5. The CDR3, as DNA: TGCAGCGCCGCGACAGGGATGAACACTGAAGCTTTCTTT. Translated, it gives CSAATGMNTEAFF.

This clonotype was counted only a few times. The chain combines TRBV4-2 with TRBJ2-7; 7 bases map to TRBD2. There are 15 residues in the CDR3. Germline V gene data show CDR1 as LGHNA and CDR2 as YNFKEQ. The junction had 5 bases not matched to a gene; V was cut back by 3 bases and J by 0 bases. The CDR3 DNA is TGTGCCAGCAGCCAGGTGGGCGGGGGCTCCTACGAGCAGTACTTC. Its translation: CASSQVGGGSYEQYF.

The V gene is TRBV7-2, the J gene TRBJ2-3; D not certain. Deletions cut 4 bases from V and 5 bases from J, with 10 bases between. Per the germline V gene, CDR1 is SGHTA and CDR2 is FQGNSA. The CDR3 runs 13 residues. In nucleotides, the CDR3 is TGTGCCAGCAGCTCCCCCTGGGGAGATACGCAGTATTTT. Translation: CASSSPWGDTQYF.

This clonotype was seen at least ten times. The gene calls are TRBV5-4 and TRBJ2-1, with a tentative D call TRBD2 (6 bases). V shed 5 bases and J shed 8 bases, with 20 bases lying between them. CDR3 length equals 15 residues. In germline, CDR1 is SGHNT, CDR2 YYREEE (reference sequence). CDR3 bases: TGTGCCAGCAGTGGGCTAGCGCGGAGGATGGATGAGCAGTTCTTC. Residues: CASSGLARRMDEQFF.

This clonotype was detected many times. The V call is TRBV4-1, the J call TRBJ2-5; 9 bases map to TRBD2. V lost 3 bases to trimming and J lost 4 bases; unmatched junction nucleotides: 9. This CDR3 has 16 residues. The germline V gene has CDR1 MGHRA and CDR2 YSYEKL. The CDR3 nucleotides are TGCGCCAGCAGCCACCTAGCGGGGAAGTCCCTAGAGACCCAGTACTTC. This gives the protein CASSHLAGKSLETQYF.

The chain combines TRBV6-1 with TRBJ1-1, with a tentative D call TRBD1 (6 bases). From germline, CDR1 is MNHNS and CDR2 SASEGT. The CDR3 consists of 15 residues. The ends were cut back, 5 bases at V and 1 base at J, with 14 bases in the middle. The CDR3 DNA follows: TGTGCCAGCAGTCGACCGACAGGTTCGAACACTGAAGCTTTCTTT. Its translation is CASSRPTGSNTEAFF.

This chain uses TRBV6-1 with TRBJ1-1, with D hard to call. Trimming shortened V by 7 bases and J by 5 bases, and 11 bases separated the two germline ends. The CDR3 totals 12 residues. The germline CDR1 and CDR2 sequences are MNHNS and SASEGT. DNA of the CDR3: TGTGCCAGCAACCCAGTGTTAACTGAAGCTTTCTTT. Protein sequence: CASNPVLTEAFF.

This clonotype was counted only a few times. The V gene is TRBV20-1, the J gene TRBJ2-2, with 7 bases identical to TRBD1. CDR1 and CDR2 (germline): DFQATT, SNEGSKA (reference sequence). V trimming: 6 bases; J trimming: 5 bases; junction bases outside the gene matches: 6. This CDR3 is built from 13 residues. Here the CDR3 reads CSARPGGTGELFF. The CDR3 DNA sequence: TGCAGTGCGCGGCCAGGGGGAACCGGGGAGCTGTTTTTT.

The genes are TRBV20-1 and TRBJ2-2; D possibly corresponds to TRBD2 (5 bases). Trimming took off 3 bases at V and 3 bases at J, with 11 bases between the two ends. Germline CDR1 reads DFQATT; CDR2 reads SNEGSKA (reference sequence). The CDR3 loop spans 14 amino acids. CDR3 sequence (DNA): TGCAGTGCTAGCTGGGGAGTCGACACCGGGGAGCTGTTTTTT. Its protein is CSASWGVDTGELFF.

In this sample, this clonotype turned up a few times. The chain carries TRBV12-3 or TRBV12-4 and TRBJ1-1, with D maybe TRBD1 (6 bases). Between the trimmed V and J ends, which lost 6 bases and 5 bases, there was a span of 19 bases. The CDR3 extends over 15 amino acids. DNA of the CDR3: TGTGCCAGCAGCCGATGGACAGTGGTTGGGACTGAAGCTTTCTTT. Translated: CASSRWTVVGTEAFF.

About this clonotype: At one end, the junction sequence differs from germline, possibly due to a read error. The rearrangement uses TRBV11-1 and TRBJ2-7, with a tentative D call TRBD1 (6 bases). Germline V gene sequence: CDR1 SGHAT, CDR2 FQDESV (reference sequence). The CDR3 sequence is 16 residues long. CDR3 in amino acids: CASSALPGTYTYVQYF. CDR3 in DNA: TGTGCCAGCAGCGCCCTACCCGGGACATATACCTACGTGCAGTACTTC.

This clonotype was observed a handful of times. The rearrangement joins TRBV12-3 or TRBV12-4 to TRBJ2-3; weak D call: TRBD1 (6 bases). The V and J ends lost 4 bases and 4 bases respectively, with 12 bases between them. There are 14 residues in the CDR3. The CDR3 loop is CASSWGRSPDTQYF. The CDR3 DNA reads as TGTGCCAGCAGTTGGGGGCGATCCCCAGATACGCAGTATTTT.

This clonotype was seen repeatedly, ten times or more. The chain has TRBV5-1 and TRBJ2-7; D may be TRBD1 (5 bases). This CDR3 spans 14 amino acids. With 2 bases removed from V and 7 bases from J, the gap between germline ends came to 16 bases. CDR1 and CDR2 from the germline V gene are SGHRS and YFSETQ. CDR3 amino acids: CASSFGREGWEQYF. The CDR3 coding sequence is TGCGCCAGCAGCTTCGGCAGGGAAGGCTGGGAGCAGTACTTC.

The V and J genes are TRBV20-1 and TRBJ2-3; TRBD2 agrees at 9 bases. Germline V gene data show CDR1 as DFQATT and CDR2 as SNEGSKA (reference sequence). V lost 5 bases, J lost 4 bases, and 16 bases stayed unmatched. The CDR3 is 17 residues long. The CDR3 DNA follows: TGCAGTGCTCCCCCGAATCCGGCTAGCGGGGTCGCAGATACGCAGTATTTT. Translated, it gives CSAPPNPASGVADTQYF.

This clonotype was observed many times. The J gene is TRBJ1-1, the V gene TRBV7-2, with TRBD1 matching over 10 bases. The J segment lost 11 bases and the V segment lost 6 bases, leaving 9 bases of the junction unmatched. The CDR3 is made up of 13 amino acids. Germline V gene lookup returns CDR1 SGHTA and CDR2 FQGNSA. The CDR3, as DNA: TGTGCCAGCAGTCCCTCGGGACAGGGGTGGGCTTTCTTT. It encodes CASSPSGQGWAFF.

This sequence joins TRBV20-1 and TRBJ2-2; D possibly uses TRBD1 or TRBD2 (5 bases each). Germline V gene lookup returns CDR1 DFQATT and CDR2 SNEGSKA (reference sequence). The CDR3 loop spans 14 amino acids. Deletions cut 1 base from V and 3 bases from J, with 9 bases between. CDR3 loop: CSARAGTDTGELFF. As DNA, the CDR3 is TGCAGTGCTAGAGCCGGGACCGACACCGGGGAGCTGTTTTTT.

At least ten counts were recorded for this clonotype. This chain uses TRBV20-1 with TRBJ2-5; TRBD2 aligns across 14 bases. Looked up from germline, CDR1 is DFQATT and CDR2 is SNEGSKA (reference sequence). Trimming took 4 bases from V and 2 from J; bases not matched to a gene: 6. There are 16 residues in the CDR3. CDR3 in amino acids: CSAIRTSGGTQETQYF. The CDR3, as DNA: TGCAGTGCTATTCGGACTAGCGGGGGGACTCAAGAGACCCAGTACTTC.

In its sample, this clonotype was seen a few times. The genes are TRBV20-1 and TRBJ1-1, with D tentatively TRBD1 (5 bases). Between the trimmed V and J ends, which lost 3 bases and 1 base, there was a span of 9 bases. Looked up from germline, CDR1 is DFQATT and CDR2 is SNEGSKA (reference sequence). The CDR3 is made up of 13 amino acids. CDR3 sequence (DNA): TGCAGTGCTAGTCGGCAGGGGAACACTGAAGCTTTCTTT. It specifies CSASRQGNTEAFF.

As concerns this clonotype: One end of the junction fails to match germline, which may point to a read error. CDR3 sequence (DNA): TGCAGTGCTAGAGACTCCTACAATGTGCAGTTCTTC. As protein: CSARDSYNVQFF. This rearrangement joins TRBV20-1 to TRBJ2-1; D not resolved. The CDR3 is made up of 12 amino acids. Germline V gene lookup returns CDR1 DFQATT and CDR2 SNEGSKA (reference sequence).

This clonotype was picked up many times. V usage is TRBV6-5 and J usage is TRBJ2-7; tentative D call: TRBD2 (5 bases). Trimming pared 5 bases from V and 12 bases from J, leaving 17 bases between. Germline assignment: CDR1 MNHEY and CDR2 SVGAGI. This CDR3 region has 12 residues. The chain's CDR3 is CASSPPGLLPYF. In nucleotides, the CDR3 is TGTGCCAGCAGTCCACCAGGACTCCTCCCGTACTTC.